The source of this TCR beta chain is a study of blood T cells in healthy people across ages. Study-wide findings and caveats: Roughly linearly, TCR beta diversity per million T cells fell as age increased. Aged donors had fewer naive CD4+ cells and lower diversity than long-lived donors. The study could not conclusively compare naive and antigen-experienced cells, given its unsorted PBMCs.

At least 6 million PBMCs were isolated per sample. Details on this clonotype: What it binds is unknown.

Together with a sample-barcoded 5' primer, a J-beta primer mix was included in a second PCR lasting roughly 6 to 12 cycles. TCRdb analysed the 5' RACE reads with MiXCR anew, one entry per CDR3 protein. The sample includes 630,000 or so distinct CDR3 sequences, 32% of them seen just once. In germline, CDR1 is SGHTA, CDR2 FQGNSA. The CDR3 length is 13 residues. The chain has TRBV7-2 and TRBJ2-5; D remains ambiguous. The J call may be incorrect, as the DNA end agrees better with TRBJ2-7. The sequenced material came from blood. The sequence came from a woman of 80 years or more in good health. The CDR3 DNA reads as TGTGCCAGCAGCTATTCAAAGGGCCACGAGCAGTACTTC. It specifies CASSYSKGHEQYF.